This passage covers 5 T cell receptor beta chains from one sample sequenced in a study of CD8 T cells in Susac syndrome. RNA, at about 0.5 to 1 ug, was reverse transcribed with random hexamers. In TCRdb, the immunoSEQ multiplex PCR reads were re-called with MiXCR into one record per CDR3 protein. Among around 270,000 distinct CDR3 sequences listed, about nine tenths were seen once. The sequencing sample was made of CD8+ T cells from PBMCs. The receptor set was obtained from a human donor with multiple sclerosis.

V usage is TRBV29-1 and J usage is TRBJ2-7; no clear D. The CDR3 totals 11 residues. The V end was cut by 5 bases, the J end by 0 bases, with 5 bases between. CDR1 and CDR2 from the germline V gene are SQVTM and ANQGSEA. The CDR3 here is CSVLSSYEQYF. Here the CDR3 DNA reads TGCAGCGTTTTAAGCTCCTACGAGCAGTACTTC.

V and J are TRBV12-3 or TRBV12-4 and TRBJ2-2; 9 bases map to TRBD1. The CDR3 is made up of 14 amino acids. V shed 6 bases, J shed 6 bases, and the junction held 5 bases outside the gene matches. In DNA, the CDR3 is TGTGCCAGCAGGCGGGACAGGGTTGCCGGGGAGCTGTTTTTT. This sequence encodes CASRRDRVAGELFF.

This clonotype was found a few times. This chain joins TRBV6-1 and TRBJ2-3; no definite D call. Germline-derived CDR1 and CDR2 are MNHNS and SASEGT. The CDR3 is 16 residues long. V lost 7 bases and J lost 4, with 21 bases in between. In DNA form, the CDR3 reads TGTGCCAGCACCCCCAAGGTCGACCCACGGTCAGATACGCAGTATTTT. As protein: CASTPKVDPRSDTQYF.

The chain is built from TRBV9 and TRBJ1-1; no definite D call. The CDR3 extends over 16 amino acids. V was trimmed by 3 bases and J by 0 bases, leaving 15 bases between them. Per germline, CDR1 SGDLS and CDR2 YYNGEE. Here the CDR3 reads CASSGGGPRMNTEAFF. Here the CDR3 DNA reads TGTGCCAGCAGCGGCGGCGGACCTAGAATGAACACTGAAGCTTTCTTT.

The J gene is TRBJ1-5, the V gene TRBV27; D unresolved. Trimming removed 6 bases at V and 9 bases at J, with 18 bases between. The germline gives CDR1 MNHEY, CDR2 SMNVEV (reference sequence). The CDR3 loop spans 14 amino acids. CDR3 nucleotides: TGTGCCAGCAGACTACAGAGGACCGAGGGGCCCCAGCATTTT. This encodes CASRLQRTEGPQHF.